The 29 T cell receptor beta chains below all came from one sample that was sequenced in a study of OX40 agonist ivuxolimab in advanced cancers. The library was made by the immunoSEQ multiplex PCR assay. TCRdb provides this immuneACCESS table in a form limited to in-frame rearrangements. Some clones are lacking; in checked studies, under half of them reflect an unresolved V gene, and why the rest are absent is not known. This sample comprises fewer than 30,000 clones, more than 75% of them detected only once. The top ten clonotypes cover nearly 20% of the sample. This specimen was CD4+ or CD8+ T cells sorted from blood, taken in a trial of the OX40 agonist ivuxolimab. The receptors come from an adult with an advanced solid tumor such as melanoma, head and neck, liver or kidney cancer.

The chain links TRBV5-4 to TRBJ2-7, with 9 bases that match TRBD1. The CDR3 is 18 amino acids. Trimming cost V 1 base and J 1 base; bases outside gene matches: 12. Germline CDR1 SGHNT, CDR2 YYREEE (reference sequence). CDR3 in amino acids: CASSLLQLLGTGSYEQYF. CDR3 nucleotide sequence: TGTGCCAGCAGCTTGCTCCAGTTACTCGGGACAGGGTCCTACGAGCAGTACTTC. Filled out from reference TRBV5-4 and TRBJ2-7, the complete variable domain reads ETGVTQSPTHLIKTRGQQVTLRCSSQSGHNTVSWYQQALGQGPQFIFQYYREEENGRGNFPPRFSGLQFPNYSSELNVNALELDDSALYLCASSLLQLLGTGSYEQYFGPGTRLTVT.

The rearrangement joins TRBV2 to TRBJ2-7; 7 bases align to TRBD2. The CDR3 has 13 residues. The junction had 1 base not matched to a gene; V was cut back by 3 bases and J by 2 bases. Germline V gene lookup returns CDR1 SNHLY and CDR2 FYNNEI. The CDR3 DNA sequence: TGTGCCAGCAGTGACCTAGCGGCCTACGAGCAGTACTTC. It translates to CASSDLAAYEQYF.

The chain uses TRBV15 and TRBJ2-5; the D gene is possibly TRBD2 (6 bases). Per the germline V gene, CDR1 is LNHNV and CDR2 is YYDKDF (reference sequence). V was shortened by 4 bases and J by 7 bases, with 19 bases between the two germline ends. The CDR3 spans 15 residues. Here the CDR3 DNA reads TGTGCCACCAGCACCGGGCCGCGCGGGGACGGGACCCAGTACTTC. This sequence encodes CATSTGPRGDGTQYF.

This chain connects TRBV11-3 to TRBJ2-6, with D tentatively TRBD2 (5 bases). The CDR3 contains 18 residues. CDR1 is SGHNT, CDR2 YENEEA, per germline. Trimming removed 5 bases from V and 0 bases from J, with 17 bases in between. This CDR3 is CASSPSPWTYSGANVLTF. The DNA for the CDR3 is TGTGCCAGCAGCCCTAGCCCCTGGACCTACTCTGGGGCCAACGTCCTGACTTTC. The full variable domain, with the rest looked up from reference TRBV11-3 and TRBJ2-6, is EAGVVQSPRYKIIEKKQPVAFWCNPISGHNTLYWYLQNLGQGPELLIRYENEEAVDDSQLPKDRFSAERLKGVDSTLKIQPAELGDSAVYLCASSPSPWTYSGANVLTFGAGSRLTVL.

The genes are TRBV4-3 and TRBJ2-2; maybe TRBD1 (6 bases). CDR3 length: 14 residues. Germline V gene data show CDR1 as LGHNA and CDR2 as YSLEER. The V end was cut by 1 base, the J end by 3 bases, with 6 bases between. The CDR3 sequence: CASSQGTDTGELFF. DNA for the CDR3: TGCGCCAGCAGCCAAGGGACAGACACCGGGGAGCTGTTTTTT.

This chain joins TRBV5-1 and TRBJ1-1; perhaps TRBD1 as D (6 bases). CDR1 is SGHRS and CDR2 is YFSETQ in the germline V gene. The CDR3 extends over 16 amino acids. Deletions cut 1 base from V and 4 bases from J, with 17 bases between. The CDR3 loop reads CASSLRGAVSLTEAFF. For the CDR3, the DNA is TGCGCCAGCAGCTTGAGGGGGGCCGTGTCGCTCACTGAAGCTTTCTTT.

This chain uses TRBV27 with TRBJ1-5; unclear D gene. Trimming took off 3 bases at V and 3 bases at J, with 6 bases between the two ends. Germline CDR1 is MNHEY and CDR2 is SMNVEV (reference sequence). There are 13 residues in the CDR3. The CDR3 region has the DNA TGTGCCAGCAGTTTTACAGACAATCAGCCCCAGCATTTT. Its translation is CASSFTDNQPQHF.

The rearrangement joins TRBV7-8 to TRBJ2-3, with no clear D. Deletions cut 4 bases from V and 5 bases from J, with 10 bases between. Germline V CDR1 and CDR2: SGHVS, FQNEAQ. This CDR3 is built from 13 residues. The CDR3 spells CASSSDSLDTQYF. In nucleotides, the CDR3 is TGTGCCAGCAGCTCCGATTCGCTAGATACGCAGTATTTT.

CDR3: CASSPRDRGQVTQYF. The CDR3 DNA follows: TGCGCCAGCAGCCCGCGGGACAGGGGGCAAGTTACGCAGTATTTT. V and J are TRBV5-1 and TRBJ2-3, with 12 nucleotides matching TRBD1. The germline V gene has CDR1 SGHRS and CDR2 YFSETQ. This CDR3 comprises 15 residues. V trimming: 4 bases; J trimming: 8 bases; junction bases outside the gene matches: 8.

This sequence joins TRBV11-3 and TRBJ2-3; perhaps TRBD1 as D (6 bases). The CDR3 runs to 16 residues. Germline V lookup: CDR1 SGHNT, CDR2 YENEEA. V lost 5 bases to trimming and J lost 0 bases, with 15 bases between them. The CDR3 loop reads CASSPYRQASTDTQYF. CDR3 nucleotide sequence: TGTGCCAGCAGCCCCTATCGACAGGCTAGCACAGATACGCAGTATTTT.

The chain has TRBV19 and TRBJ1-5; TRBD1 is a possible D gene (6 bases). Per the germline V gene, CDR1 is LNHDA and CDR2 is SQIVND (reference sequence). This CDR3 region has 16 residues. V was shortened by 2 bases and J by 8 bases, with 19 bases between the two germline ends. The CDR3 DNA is TGTGCCAGTAGTATACTTAGACAGGCCCCCTCAAAGCCCCAGCATTTT. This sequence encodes CASSILRQAPSKPQHF.

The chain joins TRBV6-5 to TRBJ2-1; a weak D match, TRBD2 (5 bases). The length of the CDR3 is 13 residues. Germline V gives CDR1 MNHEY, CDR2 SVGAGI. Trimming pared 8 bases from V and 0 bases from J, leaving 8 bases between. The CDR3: CASGGSSYNEQFF. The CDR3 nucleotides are TGTGCCAGCGGAGGAAGCTCCTACAATGAGCAGTTCTTC.

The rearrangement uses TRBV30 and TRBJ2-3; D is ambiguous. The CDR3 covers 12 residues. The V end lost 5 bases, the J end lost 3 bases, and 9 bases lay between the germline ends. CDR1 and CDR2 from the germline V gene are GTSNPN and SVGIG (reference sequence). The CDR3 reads CAWDVDTDTQYF. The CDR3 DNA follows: TGTGCCTGGGACGTGGATACAGATACGCAGTATTTT.

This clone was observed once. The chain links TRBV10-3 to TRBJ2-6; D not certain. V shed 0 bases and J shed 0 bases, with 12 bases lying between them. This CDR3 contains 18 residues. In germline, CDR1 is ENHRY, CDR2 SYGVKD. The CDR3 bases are TGTGCCATCAGTGAGTCGGGTCTTTGGAGCTCTGGGGCCAACGTCCTGACTTTC. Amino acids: CAISESGLWSSGANVLTF.

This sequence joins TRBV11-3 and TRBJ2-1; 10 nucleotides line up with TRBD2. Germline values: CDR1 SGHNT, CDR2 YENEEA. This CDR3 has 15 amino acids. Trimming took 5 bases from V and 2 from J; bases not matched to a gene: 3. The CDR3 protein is CASSTLAGAYNEQFF. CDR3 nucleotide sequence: TGTGCCAGCAGCACCCTAGCGGGAGCCTACAATGAGCAGTTCTTC.

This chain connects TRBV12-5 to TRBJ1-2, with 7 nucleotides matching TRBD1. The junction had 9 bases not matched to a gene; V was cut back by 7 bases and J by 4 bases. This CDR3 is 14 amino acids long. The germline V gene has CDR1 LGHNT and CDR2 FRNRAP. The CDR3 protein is CASASRGATYGYTF. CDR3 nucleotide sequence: TGTGCTAGTGCCTCCAGGGGGGCGACCTATGGCTACACCTTC.

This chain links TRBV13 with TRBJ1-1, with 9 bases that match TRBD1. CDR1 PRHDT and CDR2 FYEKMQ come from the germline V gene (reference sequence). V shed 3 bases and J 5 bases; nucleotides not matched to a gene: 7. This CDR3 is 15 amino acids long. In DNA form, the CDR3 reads TGTGCCAGCAGCTTTATACGGGACAGGGTGACTGAAGCTTTCTTT. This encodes CASSFIRDRVTEAFF.

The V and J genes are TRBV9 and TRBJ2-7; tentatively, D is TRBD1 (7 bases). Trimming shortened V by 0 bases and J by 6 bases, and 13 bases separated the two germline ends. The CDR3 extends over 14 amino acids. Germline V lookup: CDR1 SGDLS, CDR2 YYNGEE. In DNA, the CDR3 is TGTGCCAGCAGCGTAGAGGGGGGACAGTTCGAGCAGTACTTC. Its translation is CASSVEGGQFEQYF.

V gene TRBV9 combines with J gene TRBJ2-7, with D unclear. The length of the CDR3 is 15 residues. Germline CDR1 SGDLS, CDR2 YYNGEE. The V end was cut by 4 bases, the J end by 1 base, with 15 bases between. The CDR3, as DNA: TGTGCCAGCAGCCCGGACCTCCGTCGTTCCTACGAGCAGTACTTC. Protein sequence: CASSPDLRRSYEQYF.

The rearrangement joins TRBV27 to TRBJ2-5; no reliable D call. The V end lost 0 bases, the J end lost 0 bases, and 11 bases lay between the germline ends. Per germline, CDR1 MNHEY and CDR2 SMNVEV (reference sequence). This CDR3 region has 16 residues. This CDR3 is CASSLSFSSYQETQYF. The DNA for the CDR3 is TGTGCCAGCAGTTTATCGTTTTCGTCGTACCAAGAGACCCAGTACTTC.

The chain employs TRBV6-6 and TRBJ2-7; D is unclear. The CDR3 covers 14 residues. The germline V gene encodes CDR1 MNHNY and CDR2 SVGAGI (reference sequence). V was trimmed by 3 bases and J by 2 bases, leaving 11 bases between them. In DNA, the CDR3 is TGTGCCAGCAGTTATCTTTTCCCGGCCTACGAGCAGTACTTC. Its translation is CASSYLFPAYEQYF.

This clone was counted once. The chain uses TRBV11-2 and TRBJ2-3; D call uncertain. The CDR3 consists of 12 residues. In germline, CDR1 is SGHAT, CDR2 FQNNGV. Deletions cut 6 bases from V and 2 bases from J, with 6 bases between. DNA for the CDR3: TGTGCCAGCAGAAAACTCACAGATACGCAGTATTTT. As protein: CASRKLTDTQYF.

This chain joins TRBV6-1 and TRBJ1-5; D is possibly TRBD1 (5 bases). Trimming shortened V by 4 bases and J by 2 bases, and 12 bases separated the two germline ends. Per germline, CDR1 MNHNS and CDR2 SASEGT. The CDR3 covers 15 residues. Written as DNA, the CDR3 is TGTGCCAGCAGTGCCTTCGGAGGGGGCAATCAGCCCCAGCATTTT. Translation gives CASSAFGGGNQPQHF.

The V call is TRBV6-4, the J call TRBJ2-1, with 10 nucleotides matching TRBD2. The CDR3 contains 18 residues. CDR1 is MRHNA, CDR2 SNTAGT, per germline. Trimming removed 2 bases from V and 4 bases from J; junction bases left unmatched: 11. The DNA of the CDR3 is TGTGCCAGCAGTGACCCTGCGGAGCGGGGGGGATCTTACAATGAGCAGTTCTTC. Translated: CASSDPAERGGSYNEQFF.

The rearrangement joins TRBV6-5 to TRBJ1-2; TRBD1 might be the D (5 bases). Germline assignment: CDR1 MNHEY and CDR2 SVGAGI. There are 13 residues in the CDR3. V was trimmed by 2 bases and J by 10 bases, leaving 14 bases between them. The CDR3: CASSYARQGNYTF. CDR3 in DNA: TGTGCCAGCAGTTACGCCCGTCAGGGAAACTACACCTTC.

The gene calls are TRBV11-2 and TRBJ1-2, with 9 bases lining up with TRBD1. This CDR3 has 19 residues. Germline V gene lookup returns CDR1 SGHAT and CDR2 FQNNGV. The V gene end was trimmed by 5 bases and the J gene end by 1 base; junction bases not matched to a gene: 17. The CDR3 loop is CASSQSYRGPRDFNYGYTF. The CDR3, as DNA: TGTGCCAGCAGCCAATCCTACAGGGGGCCCAGAGATTTTAACTATGGCTACACCTTC.

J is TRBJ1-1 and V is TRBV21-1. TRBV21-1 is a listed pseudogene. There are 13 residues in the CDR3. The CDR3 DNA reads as TGTGCCAGCAGCTTCCCCGGAGGGCCTGAAGCTTTCTTT. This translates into CASSFPGGPEAFF.

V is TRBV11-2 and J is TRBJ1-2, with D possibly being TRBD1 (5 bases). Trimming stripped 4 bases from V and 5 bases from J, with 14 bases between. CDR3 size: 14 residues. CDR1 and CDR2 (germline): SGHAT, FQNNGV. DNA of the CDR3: TGTGCCAGCAGCTCGGGACCGAGGGATTATGGCTACACCTTC. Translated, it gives CASSSGPRDYGYTF.

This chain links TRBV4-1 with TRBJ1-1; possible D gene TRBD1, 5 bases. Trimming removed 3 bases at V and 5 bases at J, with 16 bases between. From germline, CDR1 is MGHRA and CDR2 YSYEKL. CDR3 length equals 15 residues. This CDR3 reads CASSHPGPKGTEAFF. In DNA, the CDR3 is TGCGCCAGCAGCCACCCGGGACCGAAGGGGACTGAAGCTTTCTTT.